These T cell receptor beta chains were read from a single sample in a study of shared clonotypes between healthy human individuals. Here immunoSEQ multiplex PCR was the method, and the copy in TCRdb shows in-frame clones only, minus some. The sample lists roughly 760,000 clones, approximately 79% seen once, with 1.5% to 2% in the top ten. The material sequenced was memory CD4+ T cells sorted from blood. Receptors originate from a woman younger than 45 in good health. The CDR3 runs from the conserved cysteine through the conserved F or W. The order of the fields is D gene, J gene, CDR3 length, V gene, clone size, CDR3 protein, CDR3 DNA. A D gene is named only where the DNA matches it firmly. Rows give clone size only sometimes, using once, few, many, or a class for an expanded clone.

>-|TRBJ1-5|15|TRBV18|once
CASSPESGGNQPQHF
TGTGCCAGCTCACCAGAGTCGGGGGGCAATCAGCCCCAGCATTTT
>TRBD2|TRBJ2-2|15|TRBV5-5|-
CASSFAGGYSGELFF
TGTGCCAGCAGCTTCGCGGGAGGGTATAGCGGGGAGCTGTTTTTT
>TRBD1|TRBJ2-7|15|TRBV5-1|-
CASSLAGQSSYEQYF
TGCGCCAGCAGCTTGGCGGGACAGAGCTCCTACGAGCAGTACTTC
>TRBD2|TRBJ2-5|15|TRBV18|-
CATSWTSGIEETQYF
TGTGCCACCAGTTGGACTAGCGGGATCGAAGAGACCCAGTACTTC
>-|TRBJ1-4|14|TRBV23-1|-
CASTPDTPNEKLFF
TGCGCCAGCACCCCGGACACCCCCAATGAAAAACTGTTTTTT
>-|TRBJ2-5|15|TRBV11-2|few
CASSSRMGRTETQYF
TGTGCCAGCAGCTCCCGAATGGGGAGGACGGAGACCCAGTACTTC
>-|TRBJ1-2|13|TRBV28|-
CASSLNHNYGYTF
TGTGCCAGCAGTTTGAACCATAACTATGGCTACACCTTC
>-|TRBJ1-5|15|TRBV18|-
CASSRGTGGTQPQHF
TGTGCCAGCTCACGGGGGACGGGGGGCACTCAGCCCCAGCATTTT
>TRBD2|TRBJ2-3|15|TRBV30|-
CAWRGPSGSTDTQYF
TGTGCCTGGAGAGGTCCTAGCGGGAGCACAGATACGCAGTATTTT
>-|TRBJ1-1|18|TRBV28|-
CASRKTGLRGKMNTEAFF
TGTGCCAGCAGGAAGACAGGCCTCCGGGGGAAAATGAACACTGAAGCTTTCTTT
>TRBD2|TRBJ2-7|16|TRBV2|-
CASGPLQGTSGYEQYF
TGTGCCAGCGGACCTCTTCAGGGGACTAGCGGCTACGAGCAGTACTTC
>TRBD1|TRBJ2-3|14|TRBV5-1|-
CASSLTGGVITQYF
TGCGCCAGCAGCTTGACAGGGGGCGTAATTACGCAGTATTTT
>TRBD1|TRBJ2-3|13|TRBV30|-
CAWSPGQASGQYF
TGTGCCTGGAGTCCTGGACAGGCAAGTGGGCAGTATTTT
>-|TRBJ2-1|13|TRBV7-3|-
CASSLVQHGEQFF
TGTGCCAGCAGTCTCGTCCAGCATGGGGAGCAGTTCTTC
>-|TRBJ2-5|16|TRBV2|once
CASSVGGRERRETQYF
TGTGCCAGCAGTGTTGGAGGACGGGAACGACGAGAGACCCAGTACTTC
>TRBD2|TRBJ2-1|14|TRBV13|-
CASSPKRETNEQFF
TGTGCCAGCAGCCCGAAGCGGGAAACCAATGAGCAGTTCTTC
>-|TRBJ2-5|12|TRBV29-1|-
CSGKLGQETQYF
TGCAGCGGAAAACTAGGCCAAGAGACCCAGTACTTC
>TRBD2|TRBJ2-3|15|TRBV28|-
CASSTRLAGTDTQYF
TGTGCCAGCAGTACGAGACTAGCCGGCACAGATACGCAGTATTTT
>TRBD2|TRBJ2-7|15|TRBV5-1|-
CASSVRLAGDYEQYF
TGCGCCAGCAGCGTGCGACTAGCGGGGGACTACGAGCAGTACTTC
>-|TRBJ2-2|15|TRBV5-1|-
CATESGDANTGELFF
TGCGCCACCGAAAGCGGAGACGCGAACACCGGGGAGCTGTTTTTT
>-|TRBJ2-1|16|TRBV4-2|few
CASSQALQQDYNEQFF
TGTGCCAGCAGCCAAGCTCTACAGCAGGATTACAATGAGCAGTTCTTC
>-|TRBJ1-1|14|TRBV5-1|-
CASSLLAVDTEAFF
TGCGCCAGCAGCTTGTTGGCGGTTGACACTGAAGCTTTCTTT
>TRBD2|TRBJ2-1|16|TRBV7-9|-
CASSLRTSGSYNEQFF
TGTGCCAGCTCCTTGAGGACTAGCGGGTCCTACAATGAGCAGTTCTTC
>-|TRBJ2-4|12|TRBV5-4|-
CASSLDRGIQYF
TGTGCCAGCAGCTTGGATCGGGGCATTCAGTACTTC
>-|TRBJ2-2|17|TRBV5-1|-
CASSLGRLVGNTGELFF
TGCGCCAGCAGCTTGGGGCGACTAGTGGGGAACACCGGGGAGCTGTTTTTT